Following are 22 T cell receptor beta chains from one sample sequenced in a study of blood T cell repertoires in COVID-19. The assay was immunoSEQ multiplex PCR, and TCRdb's table has in-frame clones only and misses some. The profile shows 390,000 or so clones, roughly 89% of them singletons. The sequenced sample was peripheral blood. These receptors all stem from a woman aged 25-40 years with active or convalescent COVID-19.

This chain links TRBV27 with TRBJ2-5; 11 bases align to TRBD2. V was pared by 6 bases and J by 5 bases, with 11 bases of the junction left unmatched. Germline-derived CDR1 and CDR2 are MNHEY and SMNVEV (reference sequence). The CDR3 has 16 residues. The CDR3 here is CASRPQSSGGFETQYF. The DNA for the CDR3 is TGTGCCAGCAGGCCCCAATCTAGCGGGGGGTTCGAGACCCAGTACTTC.

DNA for the CDR3: TGTGCCAGCAGTAAACTGCGGGGTAGCAATCAGCCCCAGCATTTT. This sequence encodes CASSKLRGSNQPQHF. The rearrangement uses TRBV5-8 and TRBJ1-5; no definite D call. The V and J ends lost 5 bases and 0 bases respectively, with 12 bases between them. CDR3 size: 15 residues. Germline V gene data show CDR1 as SGHTS and CDR2 as YDEGEE.

V and J are TRBV6-2 or TRBV6-3 and TRBJ2-7; D uncertain. CDR3 length: 11 amino acids. The V end lost 5 bases, the J end lost 3 bases, and 5 bases lay between the germline ends. Germline V gene lookup returns CDR1 MNHEY and CDR2 SVGEGT. The CDR3 loop is CASSLIYEQYF. The CDR3 DNA sequence: TGTGCCAGCAGTCTTATCTACGAGCAGTACTTC.

The chain uses TRBV9 and TRBJ2-1, with TRBD2 matching 7 bases. V dropped 4 bases and J dropped 0; count of bases not matched to a gene: 7. This CDR3 is 16 amino acids long. The germline gives CDR1 SGDLS, CDR2 YYNGEE. CDR3 loop: CASSPRSSGSYNEQFF. CDR3 DNA sequence: TGTGCCAGCAGCCCGCGCTCTAGCGGCTCCTACAATGAGCAGTTCTTC.

V usage is TRBV20-1 and J usage is TRBJ1-5; TRBD1 is a possible D gene (6 bases). Deletions cut 3 bases from V and 3 bases from J, with 9 bases between. CDR1 is DFQATT and CDR2 is SNEGSKA in the germline V gene (reference sequence). There are 13 residues in the CDR3. The CDR3 DNA reads TGCAGTGCTAGTGGGACAATCAATCAGCCCCAGCATTTT. Its translation is CSASGTINQPQHF.

The chain has TRBV5-1 and TRBJ1-3; TRBD1 might be the D (6 bases). Germline CDR1 is SGHRS and CDR2 is YFSETQ. This CDR3 is built from 16 residues. Trimming took 4 bases from V and 0 from J, leaving 14 bases between them. DNA of the CDR3: TGCGCCAGCAGCGCCCAGGGGCTAAGCTCTGGAAACACCATATATTTT. Amino acid sequence: CASSAQGLSSGNTIYF.

This chain uses TRBV6-5 with TRBJ1-1; TRBD1 matches at 9 bases. The CDR3 length is 14 residues. Germline V gene lookup returns CDR1 MNHEY and CDR2 SVGAGI. J gave up 3 bases and V 6 bases, and 5 bases lay outside the gene matches. The CDR3 loop is CASSGTGGDTEAFF. The CDR3 nucleotides read TGTGCCAGCAGCGGTACAGGGGGCGACACTGAAGCTTTCTTT.

This clone came up once. The rearrangement joins TRBV6-1 to TRBJ1-2; 12 bases align to TRBD1. The V gene's germline CDR1 is MNHNS and CDR2 SASEGT. The ends lost 3 bases at V and 7 bases at J; junction bases unmatched: 3. The CDR3 covers 14 residues. CDR3 nucleotide sequence: TGTGCCAGCAGTGACGGGACAGGGGGCTTTGGCTACACCTTC. This sequence encodes CASSDGTGGFGYTF.

V gene TRBV18 combines with J gene TRBJ2-3; 11 bases agree with TRBD2. CDR3 length equals 15 residues. Trimming cost V 1 base and J 6 bases; bases outside gene matches: 3. The germline V gene has CDR1 KGHSH and CDR2 LQKENI. The CDR3 DNA is TGTGCCAGCTCACCACAACCTAGCGGGGGGGATACGCAGTATTTT. It specifies CASSPQPSGGDTQYF.

This chain links TRBV5-6 with TRBJ1-1; possibly TRBD1 for D (6 bases). Per germline, CDR1 SGHDT and CDR2 YYEEEE. Deletions cut 2 bases from V and 7 bases from J, with 9 bases between. The CDR3 length is 12 residues. The CDR3 sequence is CASSLQGGEAFF. In DNA form, the CDR3 reads TGTGCCAGCAGCTTACAGGGTGGTGAAGCTTTCTTT.

The chain has TRBV4-1 and TRBJ2-2; 7 bases align to TRBD2. J was trimmed by 7 bases and V by 1 base; bases with no gene match: 12. CDR1 and CDR2 (germline): MGHRA, YSYEKL. CDR3 length: 17 amino acids. The CDR3 bases are TGCGCCAGCAGCCAAGTTGAGACGGGAGGCTTTGACGGGGAGCTGTTTTTT. Translation: CASSQVETGGFDGELFF.

The chain recombines TRBV3-1 (or the pseudogene TRBV3-2) with TRBJ2-7; TRBD2 agrees at 7 bases. Looked up from germline, CDR1 is LGHDT and CDR2 is YNNKEL (reference sequence). V dropped 3 bases and J dropped 2; count of bases not matched to a gene: 7. The CDR3 loop spans 15 amino acids. CDR3 bases: TGTGCCAGCAGCCAGATGTCGCGGGGGACCTACGAGCAGTACTTC. This codes for CASSQMSRGTYEQYF.

This clone has a handful of counts. This chain connects TRBV19 to TRBJ1-1; possibly TRBD1 for D (5 bases). Trimming shortened V by 0 bases and J by 0 bases, and 11 bases separated the two germline ends. CDR1 LNHDA and CDR2 SQIVND come from the germline V gene (reference sequence). CDR3 length: 16 residues. The CDR3 reads CASSIDLQGMNTEAFF. CDR3 bases: TGTGCCAGTAGTATAGATCTTCAGGGCATGAACACTGAAGCTTTCTTT.

This chain links TRBV6-1 with TRBJ1-2; TRBD1 matches 9 bases. The germline V gene has CDR1 MNHNS and CDR2 SASEGT. CDR3 length: 16 amino acids. Trimming took 0 bases from V and 6 from J; bases not matched to a gene: 8. The CDR3: CASSEALLRTGDGYTF. CDR3 in DNA: TGTGCCAGCAGTGAAGCGCTTCTGAGGACAGGGGATGGCTACACCTTC.

This chain's CDR3 is CASSQARRGQTNYGYTF. The CDR3 nucleotides read TGTGCCAGCAGCCAAGCCAGAAGAGGACAGACAAACTATGGCTACACCTTC. V is TRBV3-1 (or the pseudogene TRBV3-2) and J is TRBJ1-2; weak D call: TRBD1 (6 bases). V was clipped by 1 base and J by 2 bases, with 17 bases between them. Germline lookup yields CDR1 LGHDT and CDR2 YNNKEL (reference sequence). The CDR3 loop spans 17 amino acids.

The V and J genes are TRBV7-9 and TRBJ2-7; 10 nucleotides agree with TRBD1. V was clipped by 5 bases and J by 3 bases; unmatched bases: 10. The CDR3 is 16 amino acids. In germline, CDR1 is SEHNR, CDR2 FQNEAQ (reference sequence). In nucleotides, the CDR3 is TGTGCCAGCAGCCAATCAGGACAGGGGGAATTCTACGAGCAGTACTTC. Translating it yields CASSQSGQGEFYEQYF.

V and J are TRBV18 and TRBJ2-7; 8 bases agree with TRBD1. Germline CDR1 reads KGHSH; CDR2 reads LQKENI. This CDR3 comprises 13 residues. V gave up 6 bases and J gave up 4 bases; unmatched junction bases: 5. This CDR3 is CASSDRVSYEQYF. CDR3 bases: TGTGCCAGCTCGGACAGGGTCTCTTACGAGCAGTACTTC. The full variable domain, in which reference TRBV18 and TRBJ2-7 provide the parts outside the CDR3, is NAGVMQNPRHLVRRRGQEARLRCSPMKGHSHVYWYRQLPEEGLKFMVYLQKENIIDESGMPKERFSAEFPKEGPSILRIQQVVRGDSAAYFCASSDRVSYEQYFGPGTRLTVT.

The rearrangement joins TRBV24-1 to TRBJ2-3, with D tentatively TRBD2 (5 bases). Germline CDR1 KGHDR, CDR2 SFDVKD. The V gene lost 2 bases and the J gene lost 2 bases, with 10 bases spanning the gap. CDR3 length: 15 residues. The DNA for the CDR3 is TGTGCCACCAGTGATTCGCGGGCGTACACAGATACGCAGTATTTT. It codes for CATSDSRAYTDTQYF.

The gene calls are TRBV19 and TRBJ1-3; D gene ambiguous. The CDR3 loop spans 15 amino acids. From germline, CDR1 is LNHDA and CDR2 SQIVND (reference sequence). The V gene lost 2 bases and the J gene lost 3 bases, with 11 bases spanning the gap. The CDR3 DNA sequence: TGTGCCAGTAGTATAACGTTGGAGAATGGAAACACCATATATTTT. Translating gives CASSITLENGNTIYF.

The chain joins TRBV3-1 (or the pseudogene TRBV3-2) to TRBJ2-5; TRBD2 aligns across 14 bases. Looked up from germline, CDR1 is LGHDT and CDR2 is YNNKEL (reference sequence). The trim removed 3 bases at V and 1 base at J, leaving 13 bases unmatched. The CDR3 has 20 amino acids. CDR3 sequence: CASSQGMVGLAGDPQETQYF. DNA of the CDR3: TGTGCCAGCAGCCAGGGGATGGTGGGACTAGCGGGGGACCCCCAAGAGACCCAGTACTTC.

This clone has just one count. The rearrangement joins TRBV19 to TRBJ1-2; no clear D gene. The CDR3 has 16 residues. V was pared by 6 bases and J by 5 bases, with 22 bases between. Per the germline V gene, CDR1 is LNHDA and CDR2 is SQIVND (reference sequence). CDR3 nucleotides: TGTGCCAGTAGCTCCGCTGACCGGTATCCGGGATATGGCTACACCTTC. Protein sequence: CASSSADRYPGYGYTF.

This clone occurred once. This chain links TRBV12-3 or TRBV12-4 with TRBJ1-2, with D hard to call. The V end lost 3 bases, the J end lost 8 bases, and 10 bases lay between the germline ends. The CDR3 covers 12 residues. The CDR3: CASSFLRSGYTF. The CDR3 DNA follows: TGTGCCAGCAGTTTTCTTCGGTCCGGCTACACCTTC.